The subject of this entry is one T cell receptor beta chain. The antigen is not known. Time point in this sample: week 3, after first cycle of checkpoint inhibitor. Disease control meant complete response, partial response or stable disease at 12 weeks. Patients with prior systemic cancer treatment, concomitant immunosuppressants, or other active malignancies were excluded. The CDR3 is 15 amino acids. Trimming removed 5 bases at V and 0 bases at J, with 8 bases between. The germline V gene has CDR1 MNHEY and CDR2 SMNVEV (reference sequence). Profiling relied on immunoSEQ multiplex PCR, and the TCRdb table lists in-frame clones only, not all of them. The sample yields roughly 11,000 clones, approximately 89% seen once. The data originate from a study of blood T cell dynamics during melanoma immunotherapy. Findings of the study overall: Clones driving repertoire changes may be melanoma-specific or general immune activation.

The J gene is TRBJ2-6, the V gene TRBV27; D gene uncertain. Here the sequenced sample was blood, taken from a patient treated with checkpoint blockade. This sequence originates from a human donor with melanoma. CDR3 DNA: TGTGCCAGCAGTACACACGCCTCTGGGGCCAACGTCCTGACTTTC. It codes for CASSTHASGANVLTF.